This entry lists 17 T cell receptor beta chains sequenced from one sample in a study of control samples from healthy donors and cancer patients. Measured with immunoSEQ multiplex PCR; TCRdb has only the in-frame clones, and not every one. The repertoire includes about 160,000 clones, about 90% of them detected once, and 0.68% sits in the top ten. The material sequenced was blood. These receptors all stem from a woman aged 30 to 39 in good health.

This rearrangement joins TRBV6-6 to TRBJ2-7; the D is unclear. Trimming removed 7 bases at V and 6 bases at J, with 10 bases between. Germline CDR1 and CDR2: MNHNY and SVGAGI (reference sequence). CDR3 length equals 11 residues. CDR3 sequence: CASILTAEQYF. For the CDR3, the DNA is TGTGCCAGCATCCTGACGGCCGAGCAGTACTTC.

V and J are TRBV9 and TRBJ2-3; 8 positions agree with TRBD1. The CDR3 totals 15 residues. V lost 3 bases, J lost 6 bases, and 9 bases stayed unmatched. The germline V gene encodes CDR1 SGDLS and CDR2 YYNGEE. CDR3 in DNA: TGTGCCAGCAGCGCCCGACAGGGGAAATTGGATACGCAGTATTTT. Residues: CASSARQGKLDTQYF. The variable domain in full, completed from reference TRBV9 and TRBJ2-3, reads DSGVTQTPKHLITATGQRVTLRCSPRSGDLSVYWYQQSLDQGLQFLIQYYNGEERAKGNILERFSAQQFPDLHSELNLSSLELGDSALYFCASSARQGKLDTQYFGPGTRLTVL.

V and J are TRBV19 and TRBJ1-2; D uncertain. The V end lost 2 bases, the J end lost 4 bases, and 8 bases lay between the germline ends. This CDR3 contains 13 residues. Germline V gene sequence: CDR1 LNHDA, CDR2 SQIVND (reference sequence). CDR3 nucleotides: TGTGCCAGTAGTATAACAGACACCTATGGCTACACCTTC. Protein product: CASSITDTYGYTF. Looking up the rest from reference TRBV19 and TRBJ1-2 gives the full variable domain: DGGITQSPKYLFRKEGQNVTLSCEQNLNHDAMYWYRQDPGQGLRLIYYSQIVNDFQKGDIAEGYSVSREKKESFPLTVTSAQKNPTAFYLCASSITDTYGYTFGSGTRLTVV.

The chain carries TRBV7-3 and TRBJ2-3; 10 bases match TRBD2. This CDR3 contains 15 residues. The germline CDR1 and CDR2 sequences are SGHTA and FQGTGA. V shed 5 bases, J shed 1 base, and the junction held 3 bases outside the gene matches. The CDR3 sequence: CASSRGTSGTDTQYF. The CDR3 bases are TGTGCCAGCAGCCGTGGGACTAGCGGCACAGATACGCAGTATTTT.

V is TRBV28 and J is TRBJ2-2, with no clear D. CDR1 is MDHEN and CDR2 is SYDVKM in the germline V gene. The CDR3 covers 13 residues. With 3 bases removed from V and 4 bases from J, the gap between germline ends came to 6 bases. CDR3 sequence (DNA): TGTGCCAGCAGTTTGGGGTTCACCGGGGAGCTGTTTTTT. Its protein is CASSLGFTGELFF.

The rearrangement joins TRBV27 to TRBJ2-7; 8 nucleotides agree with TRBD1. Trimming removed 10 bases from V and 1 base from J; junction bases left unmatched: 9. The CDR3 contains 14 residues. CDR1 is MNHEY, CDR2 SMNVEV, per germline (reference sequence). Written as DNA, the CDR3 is TGTGCCACCGCCAGACAGGGGTCTTCCTACGAGCAGTACTTC. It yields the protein CATARQGSSYEQYF.

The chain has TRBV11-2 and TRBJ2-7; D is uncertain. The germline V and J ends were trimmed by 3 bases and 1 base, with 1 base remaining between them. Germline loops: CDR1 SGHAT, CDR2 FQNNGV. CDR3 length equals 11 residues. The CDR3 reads CASSFSYEQYF. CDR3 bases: TGTGCCAGCAGCTTTTCCTACGAGCAGTACTTC.

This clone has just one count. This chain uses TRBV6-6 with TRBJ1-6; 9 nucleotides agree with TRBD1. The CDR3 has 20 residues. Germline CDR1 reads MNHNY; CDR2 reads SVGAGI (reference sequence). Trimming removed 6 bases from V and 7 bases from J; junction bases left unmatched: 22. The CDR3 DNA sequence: TGTGCCAGCAGCCGGGCCACTTTTGGTCGGGACAGGGCTGCAAATTCACCCCTCCACTTT. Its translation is CASSRATFGRDRAANSPLHF.

The CDR3 DNA reads TGTGCCAGTAGTATAGTAGCGGCACTCTCCTACAATGAGCAGTTCTTC. It yields the protein CASSIVAALSYNEQFF. This chain connects TRBV19 to TRBJ2-1, with D tentatively TRBD2 (6 bases). The CDR3 spans 16 residues. Looked up from germline, CDR1 is LNHDA and CDR2 is SQIVND (reference sequence). The ends were cut back, 1 base at V and 0 bases at J, with 10 bases in the middle.

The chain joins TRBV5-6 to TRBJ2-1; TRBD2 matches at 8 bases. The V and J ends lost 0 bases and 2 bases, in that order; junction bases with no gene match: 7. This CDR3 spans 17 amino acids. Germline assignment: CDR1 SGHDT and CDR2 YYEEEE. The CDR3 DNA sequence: TGTGCCAGCAGCTTGGAGTGGCTAGCGGGTACCTACAATGAGCAGTTCTTC. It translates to CASSLEWLAGTYNEQFF.

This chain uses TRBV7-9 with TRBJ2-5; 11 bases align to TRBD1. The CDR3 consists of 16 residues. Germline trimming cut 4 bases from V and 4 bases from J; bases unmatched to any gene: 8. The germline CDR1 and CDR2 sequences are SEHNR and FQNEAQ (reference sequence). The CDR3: CASSSLDRGRRETQYF. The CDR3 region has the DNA TGTGCCAGCAGCTCGCTGGACAGGGGGCGCAGAGAGACCCAGTACTTC.

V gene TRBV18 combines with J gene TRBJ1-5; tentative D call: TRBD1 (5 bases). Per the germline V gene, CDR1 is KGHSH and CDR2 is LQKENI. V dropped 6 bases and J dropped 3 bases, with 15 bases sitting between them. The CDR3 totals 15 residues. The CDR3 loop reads CASSSTGLDNQPQHF. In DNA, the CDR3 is TGTGCCAGCTCGTCTACAGGTTTGGACAATCAGCCCCAGCATTTT.

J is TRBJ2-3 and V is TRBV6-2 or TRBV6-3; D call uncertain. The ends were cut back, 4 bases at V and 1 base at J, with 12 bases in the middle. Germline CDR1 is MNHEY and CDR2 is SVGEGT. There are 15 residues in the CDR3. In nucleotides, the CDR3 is TGTGCCAGCAGTTCCCGACTGGCGGGCACAGATACGCAGTATTTT. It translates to CASSSRLAGTDTQYF.

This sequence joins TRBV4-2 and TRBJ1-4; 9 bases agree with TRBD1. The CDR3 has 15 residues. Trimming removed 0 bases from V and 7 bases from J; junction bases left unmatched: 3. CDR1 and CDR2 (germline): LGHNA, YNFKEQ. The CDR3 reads CASSQEGQGGEKLFF. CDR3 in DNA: TGTGCCAGCAGCCAAGAGGGACAGGGAGGTGAAAAACTGTTTTTT.

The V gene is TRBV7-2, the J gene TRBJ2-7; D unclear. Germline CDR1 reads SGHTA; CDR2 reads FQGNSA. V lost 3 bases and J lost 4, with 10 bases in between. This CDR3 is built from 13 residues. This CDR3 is CASSFPNFYEQYF. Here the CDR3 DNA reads TGTGCCAGCAGCTTCCCTAACTTTTACGAGCAGTACTTC.

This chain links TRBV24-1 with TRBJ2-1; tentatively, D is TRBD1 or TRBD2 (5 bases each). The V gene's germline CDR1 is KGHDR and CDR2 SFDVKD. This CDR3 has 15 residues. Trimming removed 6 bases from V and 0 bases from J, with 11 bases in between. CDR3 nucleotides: TGTGCCACCAGTAGTTGGGGGAGCTCCTACAATGAGCAGTTCTTC. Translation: CATSSWGSSYNEQFF.

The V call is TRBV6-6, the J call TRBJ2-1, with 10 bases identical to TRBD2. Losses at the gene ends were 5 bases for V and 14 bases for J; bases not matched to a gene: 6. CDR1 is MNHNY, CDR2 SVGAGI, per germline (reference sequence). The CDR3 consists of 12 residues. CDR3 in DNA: TGTGCCAGCAGTCCCACTAGCGGGACCAAGTTCTTC. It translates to CASSPTSGTKFF.